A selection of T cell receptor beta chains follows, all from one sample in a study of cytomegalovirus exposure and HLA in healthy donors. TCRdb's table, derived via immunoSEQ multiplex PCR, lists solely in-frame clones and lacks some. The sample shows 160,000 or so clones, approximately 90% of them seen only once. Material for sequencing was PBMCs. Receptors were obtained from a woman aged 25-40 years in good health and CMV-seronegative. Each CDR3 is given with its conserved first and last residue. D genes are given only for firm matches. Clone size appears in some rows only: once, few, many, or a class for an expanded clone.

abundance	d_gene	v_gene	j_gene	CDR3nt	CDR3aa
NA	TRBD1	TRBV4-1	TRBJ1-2	TGCGCCAGCAGCCCAGAATGGATACAGGGGGCGCGGGTTAACTATGGCTACACCTTC	CASSPEWIQGARVNYGYTF
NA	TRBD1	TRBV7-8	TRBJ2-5	TGTGCCAGCAGCGCGAGACAGGGTCCACAAGAGACCCAGTACTTC	CASSARQGPQETQYF
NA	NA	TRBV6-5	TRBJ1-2	TGTGCCAGCAGGGGGGGTGATAGGAGTGGCTACACCTTC	CASRGGDRSGYTF
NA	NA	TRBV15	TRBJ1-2	TGTGCCACCAGCAGAGAGGGAGGGGGAAAGGATGGCTACACCTTC	CATSREGGGKDGYTF
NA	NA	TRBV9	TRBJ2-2	TGTGCCAGCAGCGTAGGTCCCTGGACAATTACGAACACCGGGGAGCTGTTTTTT	CASSVGPWTITNTGELFF
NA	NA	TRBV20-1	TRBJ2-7	TGCAGTGCCCGCGGGGACTACGAGCAGTACTTC	CSARGDYEQYF
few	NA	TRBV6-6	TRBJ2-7	TGTGCCAGCAGTTCCACCGGGGGGACAAATTCCTACGAGCAGTACTTC	CASSSTGGTNSYEQYF
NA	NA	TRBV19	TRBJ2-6	TGTGCCAGTACCCAGGGTGCCAACGTCCTGACTTTC	CASTQGANVLTF
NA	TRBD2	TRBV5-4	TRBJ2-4	TGTGCCAGCAGCGTTGCGACTAGCGACATTCAGTACTTC	CASSVATSDIQYF
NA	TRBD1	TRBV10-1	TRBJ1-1	TGCGCCAGCAGTGAACAGGGGGCCACTGACGCTTTCTTT	CASSEQGATDAFF
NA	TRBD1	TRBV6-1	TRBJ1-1	TGTGCCAGCAGTGAAGGGACAGGGAGTCGCACTGAAGCTTTCTTT	CASSEGTGSRTEAFF
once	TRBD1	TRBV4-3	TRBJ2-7	TGCGCCAGCAGTACCGAGGGACAGGGGAGCTACGAGCAGTACTTC	CASSTEGQGSYEQYF
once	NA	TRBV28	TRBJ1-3	TGTGCCACCGACAACCACCATTCCTCTGGAGGCACCATATATTTT	CATDNHHSSGGTIYF
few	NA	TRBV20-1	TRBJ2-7	TGCAGTGCTAGCTGGACTTACGAGCAGTACTTC	CSASWTYEQYF